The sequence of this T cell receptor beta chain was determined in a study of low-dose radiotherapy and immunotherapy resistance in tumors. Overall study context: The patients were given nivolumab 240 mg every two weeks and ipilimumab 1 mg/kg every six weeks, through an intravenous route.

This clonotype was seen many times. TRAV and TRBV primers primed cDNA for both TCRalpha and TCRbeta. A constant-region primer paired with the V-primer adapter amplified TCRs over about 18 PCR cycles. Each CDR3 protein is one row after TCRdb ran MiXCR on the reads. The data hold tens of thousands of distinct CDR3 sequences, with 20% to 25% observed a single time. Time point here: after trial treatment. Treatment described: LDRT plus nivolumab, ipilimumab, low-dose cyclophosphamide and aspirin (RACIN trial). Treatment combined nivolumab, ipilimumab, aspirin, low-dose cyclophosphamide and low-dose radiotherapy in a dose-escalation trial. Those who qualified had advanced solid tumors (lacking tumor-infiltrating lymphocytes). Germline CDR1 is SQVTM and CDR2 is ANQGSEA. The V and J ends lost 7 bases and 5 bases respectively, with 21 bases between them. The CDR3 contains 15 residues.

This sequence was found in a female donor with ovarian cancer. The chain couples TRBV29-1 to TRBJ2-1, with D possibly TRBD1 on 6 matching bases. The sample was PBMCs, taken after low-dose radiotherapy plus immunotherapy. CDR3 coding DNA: TGCAGCGCAACAAAAGGGGGAGTGAGAAACAATGAGCAGTTCTTC. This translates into CSATKGGVRNNEQFF.